The clone carrying this TCR beta chain was counted many times. The CDR3 runs 13 residues. The V end lost 5 bases, the J end lost 4 bases, and 9 bases lay between the germline ends. Germline V gene data show CDR1 as KGHSH and CDR2 as LQKENI. This sample is part of a study of T cells in Graves' hyperthyroidism and ophthalmopathy. RNA transcripts provided the source from which TCR beta CDR3 regions were amplified. In the first-round RT-PCR of the TCR CDR3, the HTBI primer set was used. MiXCR, run by TCRdb on the multiplex PCR reads, gives a single entry per CDR3 protein. The sample includes 400,000 to 550,000 distinct CDR3 sequences, 24% of them seen just once.

Sequenced material: blood. This TCR came from a woman aged 30 to 39 with Graves' ophthalmopathy. This chain joins TRBV18 and TRBJ1-5; unclear D gene. The CDR3, as DNA: TGTGCCAGCTCAAAGCAGGAAAATCAGCCCCAGCATTTT. It codes for CASSKQENQPQHF. Full variable domain (remainder filled in from reference TRBV18 and TRBJ1-5): NAGVMQNPRHLVRRRGQEARLRCSPMKGHSHVYWYRQLPEEGLKFMVYLQKENIIDESGMPKERFSAEFPKEGPSILRIQQVVRGDSAAYFCASSKQENQPQHFGDGTRLSIL.